This T cell receptor beta chain is drawn from a study of blood T cells in healthy people across ages. General study findings and limits: Estimates based on one million T cells were treated as lower bounds.

Through a sample-barcoded 5' primer and a J-beta primer mix, a second PCR was run for roughly 6 to 11 cycles. TCRdb independently ran MiXCR on the 5' RACE reads; one entry per CDR3 protein. This sample yields more than 650,000 distinct CDR3 sequences, of which around 24% are seen a single time; less than 3.5% belongs to the top ten. For this clonotype: Its target is not known.

CDR3 length: 13 residues. Trimming took off 5 bases at V and 0 bases at J, with 8 bases between the two ends. The germline CDR1 and CDR2 sequences are DFQATT and SNEGSKA (reference sequence). This sample was also put to use in a study of T cells of mothers and their children. As that report states: The authors found no persistent microchimeric T cell clones.

This sequence was found in a boy under 18 in good health. The specimen sequenced was blood. This chain connects TRBV20-1 to TRBJ1-5; D uncertain. The CDR3 loop is CSAAWSSNQPQHF. CDR3 DNA: TGCAGTGCTGCTTGGAGTAGCAATCAGCCCCAGCATTTT.